The rows below give T cell receptor beta chains drawn from one sample of a study of radiotherapy plus CTLA-4 blockade in lung cancer. Produced via immunoSEQ multiplex PCR; TCRdb's table is partial and in-frame only. The repertoire holds some 45,000 clones, 70% to 80% seen once, with around 8% in the top ten. Here the sequenced sample was peripheral blood, taken from a patient treated with radiotherapy plus ipilimumab. All receptors derive from a human donor with non-small cell lung cancer who had stable disease on radiotherapy plus ipilimumab. Both conserved end residues are part of each CDR3.

v_gene	j_gene	CDR3aa
TRBV9	TRBJ2-2	CASTTGSTGELFF
TRBV5-5	TRBJ2-1	CASSSIRVGTGGIEQFF
TRBV5-4	TRBJ1-2	CASSPRDGYGYTF
TRBV19	TRBJ1-2	CASTPQSGTGLGYTF
TRBV5-6	TRBJ2-1	CASSLEIEQFF
TRBV6-1	TRBJ1-1	CASSADMPVNTEAFF
TRBV6-1	TRBJ1-1	CASRSDRYTEAFF
TRBV10-3	TRBJ2-7	CAIIKSEGNEQYF
TRBV7-9	TRBJ2-1	CASSFSLTGNNNEQFF
TRBV7-6	TRBJ1-1	CASSPPGVRTEAFF
TRBV9	TRBJ1-6	CASSVVGTGDSPLHF